This T cell receptor (beta chain) was retrieved from a study of PD-L1 blockade in urothelial cancer. Turning to the study itself: Blood samples had a median of approximately 150,000 T cells, some 83,000 unique TCRs, and clonality approximately 0.085.

Clones were read by immunoSEQ multiplex PCR, and TCRdb kept only the in-frame ones, dropping some. The data hold about 100,000 clones, with around 85% observed a single time. This clone showed up many times. The ends were cut back, 1 base at V and 5 bases at J, with 14 bases in the middle. This CDR3 is 14 amino acids long. Germline assignment: CDR1 GTSNPN and CDR2 SVGIG (reference sequence). This sample comprised PBMCs, obtained around atezolizumab (anti-PD-L1) treatment. The chain links TRBV30 to TRBJ1-2, with D perhaps TRBD1 (6 bases). The source of this sequence is a man aged 50-60 years with urothelial cancer. The CDR3 reads CAWSASRGAYGYTF. The CDR3 DNA reads TGTGCCTGGAGTGCCTCCAGGGGCGCTTATGGCTACACCTTC.